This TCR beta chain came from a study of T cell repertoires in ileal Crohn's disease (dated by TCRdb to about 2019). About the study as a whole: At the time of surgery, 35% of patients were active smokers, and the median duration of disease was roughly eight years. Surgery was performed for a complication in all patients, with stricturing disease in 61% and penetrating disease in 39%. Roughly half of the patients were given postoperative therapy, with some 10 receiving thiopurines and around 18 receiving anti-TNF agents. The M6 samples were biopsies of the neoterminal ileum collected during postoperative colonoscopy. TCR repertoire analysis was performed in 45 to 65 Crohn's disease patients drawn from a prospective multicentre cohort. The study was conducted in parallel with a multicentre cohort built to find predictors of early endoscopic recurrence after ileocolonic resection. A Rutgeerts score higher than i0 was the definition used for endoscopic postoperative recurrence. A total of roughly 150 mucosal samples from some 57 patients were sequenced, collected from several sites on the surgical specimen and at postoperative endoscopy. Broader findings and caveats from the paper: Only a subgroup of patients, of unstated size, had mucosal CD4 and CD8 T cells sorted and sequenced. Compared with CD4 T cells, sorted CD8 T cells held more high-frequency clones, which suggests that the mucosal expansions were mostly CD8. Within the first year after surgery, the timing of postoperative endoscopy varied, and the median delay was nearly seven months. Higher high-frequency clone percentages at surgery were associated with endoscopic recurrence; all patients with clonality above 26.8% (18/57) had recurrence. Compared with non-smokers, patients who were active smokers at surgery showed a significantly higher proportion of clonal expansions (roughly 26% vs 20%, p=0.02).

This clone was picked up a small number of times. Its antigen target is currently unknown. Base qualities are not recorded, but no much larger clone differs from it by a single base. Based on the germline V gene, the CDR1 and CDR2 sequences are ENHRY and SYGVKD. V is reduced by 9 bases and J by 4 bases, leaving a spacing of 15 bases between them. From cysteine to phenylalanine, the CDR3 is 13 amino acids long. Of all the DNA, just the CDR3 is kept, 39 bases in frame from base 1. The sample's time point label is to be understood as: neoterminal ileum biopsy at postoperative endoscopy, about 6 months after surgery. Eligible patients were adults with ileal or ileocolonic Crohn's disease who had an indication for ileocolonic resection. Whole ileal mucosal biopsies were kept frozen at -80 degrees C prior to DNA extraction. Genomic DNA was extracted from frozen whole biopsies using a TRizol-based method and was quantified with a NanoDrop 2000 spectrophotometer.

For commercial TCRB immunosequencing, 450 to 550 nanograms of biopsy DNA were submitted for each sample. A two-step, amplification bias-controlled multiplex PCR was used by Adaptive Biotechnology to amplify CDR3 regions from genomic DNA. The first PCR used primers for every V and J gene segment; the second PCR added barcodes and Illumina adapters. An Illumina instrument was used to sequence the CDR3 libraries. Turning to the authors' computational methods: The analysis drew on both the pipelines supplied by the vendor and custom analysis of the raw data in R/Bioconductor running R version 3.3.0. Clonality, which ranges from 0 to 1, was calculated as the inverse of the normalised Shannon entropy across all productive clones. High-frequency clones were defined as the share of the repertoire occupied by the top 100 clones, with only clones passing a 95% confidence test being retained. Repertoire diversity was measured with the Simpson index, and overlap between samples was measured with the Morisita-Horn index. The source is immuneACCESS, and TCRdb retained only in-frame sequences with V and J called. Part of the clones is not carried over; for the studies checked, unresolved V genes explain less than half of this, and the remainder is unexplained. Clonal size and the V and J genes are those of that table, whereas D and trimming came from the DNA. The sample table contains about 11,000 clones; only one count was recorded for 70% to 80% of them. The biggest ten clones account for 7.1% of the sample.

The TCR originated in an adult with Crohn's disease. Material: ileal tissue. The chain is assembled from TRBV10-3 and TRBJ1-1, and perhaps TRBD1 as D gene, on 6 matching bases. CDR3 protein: CAIRGGLSTEAFF. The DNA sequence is TGTGCCATAAGGGGGGGTTTGAGCACTGAAGCTTTCTTT.